This TCR beta chain appears in the sequencing data of a study of blood T cell repertoires in COVID-19. Background on the study: Whether acute or convalescent, the COVID-19 samples came from the United States, Italy and Spain. T cells, B-cell-depleted T cells, or PBMCs provided the cDNA or gDNA that served as material.

This CDR3 has 15 residues. The germline V gene encodes CDR1 SGHTA and CDR2 FQGNSA. The J segment lost 4 bases and the V segment lost 3 bases, leaving 4 bases of the junction unmatched. Followed over time, Seattle patients had been enrolled while infection was active. Original methodology: Counts of nucleated cells, estimated from reference gene primer amplification, were obtained. The repertoire was sequenced with immunoSEQ multiplex PCR; TCRdb's copy has only in-frame clones and lacks some. V, J and clone size are those of that table, while D and trimming were read from the DNA. Of 450,000 or so clones listed, approximately 91% were seen once; the top ten hold roughly 1.6%.

The chain employs TRBV7-2 and TRBJ2-1; the match to TRBD2 covers 9 bases. The clonotype comes from a woman aged 35 to 49 with COVID-19, enrolled during active disease. Sequencing was carried out using peripheral blood. The CDR3 region is CASSFRLAAYNEQFF. DNA for the CDR3: TGTGCCAGCAGCTTTAGACTAGCGGCATACAATGAGCAGTTCTTC.